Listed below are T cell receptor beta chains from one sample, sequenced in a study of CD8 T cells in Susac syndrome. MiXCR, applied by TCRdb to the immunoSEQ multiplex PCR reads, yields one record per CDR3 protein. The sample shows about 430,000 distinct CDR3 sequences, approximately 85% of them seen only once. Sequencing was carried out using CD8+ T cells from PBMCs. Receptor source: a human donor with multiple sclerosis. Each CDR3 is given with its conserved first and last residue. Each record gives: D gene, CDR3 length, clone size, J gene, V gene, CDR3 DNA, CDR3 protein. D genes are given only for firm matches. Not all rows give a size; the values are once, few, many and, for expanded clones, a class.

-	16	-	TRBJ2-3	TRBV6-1	TGTGCCAGCAGTGAAGCATCCGGGGAGAGCACAGATACGCAGTATTTT	CASSEASGESTDTQYF
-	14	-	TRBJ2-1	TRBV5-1	TGCGCCAGCAGCTTGCCGACGGATGACAATGAGCAGTTCTTC	CASSLPTDDNEQFF
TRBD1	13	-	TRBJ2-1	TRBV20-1	TGCAGTGCCCGGGACAGAAGTATCGATGAGCAGTTCTTC	CSARDRSIDEQFF
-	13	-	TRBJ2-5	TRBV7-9	TGTGCCAGCAGCACCGGGCTCCAAGAGACCCAGTACTTC	CASSTGLQETQYF
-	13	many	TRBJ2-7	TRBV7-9	TGTGCCAGCACACCGACAGACTCCTACGAGCAGTACTTC	CASTPTDSYEQYF
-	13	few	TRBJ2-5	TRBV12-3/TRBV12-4	TGTGCCAGCAGGACCCAGGGCCAAGAGACCCAGTACTTC	CASRTQGQETQYF
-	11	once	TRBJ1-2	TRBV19	TGTGCCAGTAGTCACTGGGATGGCTACACCTTC	CASSHWDGYTF
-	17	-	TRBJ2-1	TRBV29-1	TGCAGCGTGATACCACGTCGGCAGGGGGGGTTTTACAATGAGCAGTTCTTC	CSVIPRRQGGFYNEQFF
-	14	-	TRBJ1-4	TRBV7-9	TGTGCCAGCAGCCTGGACATCGAGAGCGAAAAACTGTTTTTT	CASSLDIESEKLFF
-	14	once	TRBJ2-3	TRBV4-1	TGCGCCAGCAGCCAAGATGCGAGCACAGATACGCAGTATTTT	CASSQDASTDTQYF
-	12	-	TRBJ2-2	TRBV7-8	TGTGCCAGCAGCATGACCACCGGGGAGCTGTTTTTT	CASSMTTGELFF
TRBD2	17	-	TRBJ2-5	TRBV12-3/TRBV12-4	TGTGCCAGCAGTTTTGCCGGACTAGCGGGAGAGGAAGAGACCCAGTACTTC	CASSFAGLAGEEETQYF
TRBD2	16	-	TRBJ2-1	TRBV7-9	TGTGCCAGCAGGGGAGATAGCGGGAGGTCCTACAATGAGCAGTTCTTC	CASRGDSGRSYNEQFF
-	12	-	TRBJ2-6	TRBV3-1	TGTGCCAGCAGCCAAGAGGGCGACGTCCTGACTTTC	CASSQEGDVLTF
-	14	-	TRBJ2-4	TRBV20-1	TGCAGTGGAGTGGGGATACCTACCAAAAACATTCAGTACTTC	CSGVGIPTKNIQYF
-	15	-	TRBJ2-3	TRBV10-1	TGCGCCAGCAGTGCCGGCAAAGAAAACACAGATACGCAGTATTTT	CASSAGKENTDTQYF
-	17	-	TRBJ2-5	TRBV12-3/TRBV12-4	TGTGCCAGCAGTCCATTCCGGGATTATAGTTGGCAAGAGACCCAGTACTTC	CASSPFRDYSWQETQYF
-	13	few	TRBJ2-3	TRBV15	TGTGCCACCAGTCGGGATTCCACAGATACGCAGTATTTT	CATSRDSTDTQYF
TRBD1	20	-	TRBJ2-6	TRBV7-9	TGTGCCAGCAGGGGAACTCCGGGACAGGGGGCCCACTCTGGGGCCAACGTCCTGACTTTC	CASRGTPGQGAHSGANVLTF
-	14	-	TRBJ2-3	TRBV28	TGTGCCAGCAGTTTCGCAGCGGGCGCAGATACGCAGTATTTT	CASSFAAGADTQYF
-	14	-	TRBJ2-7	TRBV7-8	TGTGCCAGCAGCTTAGCGGCGGGGACCTACGAGCAGTACTTC	CASSLAAGTYEQYF
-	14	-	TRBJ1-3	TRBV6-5	TGTGCCAGCAGCTCACGTTCCTCTGGAAACACCATATATTTT	CASSSRSSGNTIYF
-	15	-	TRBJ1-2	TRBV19	TGTGCCAGTAGTATTTACCCGACAGGCGGCTATGGCTACACCTTC	CASSIYPTGGYGYTF
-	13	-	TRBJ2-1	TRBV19	TGTGCCAGTAGGGGACTGGCTGACAATGAGCAGTTCTTC	CASRGLADNEQFF
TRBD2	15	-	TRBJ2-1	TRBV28	TGTGCCAGCAGTGTAGCGGGAGGGCCGAGGAATGAGCAGTTCTTC	CASSVAGGPRNEQFF
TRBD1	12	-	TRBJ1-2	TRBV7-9	TGTGCCAGCAGCTCTGAACAGGGGGGCTACACCTTC	CASSSEQGGYTF
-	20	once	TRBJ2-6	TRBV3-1	TGTGCCAGCAGCTTCCATCTAGTAGGCAGGGGAGTTACAAGGGCCAACGTCCTGACTTTC	CASSFHLVGRGVTRANVLTF
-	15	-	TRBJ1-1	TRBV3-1	TGTGCCAGCAGCCAAGGGGCAGGGACTAACACTGAAGCTTTCTTT	CASSQGAGTNTEAFF
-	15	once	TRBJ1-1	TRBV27	TGTGCCAGCAGTTTATCGGGGGGCTCGAACACTGAAGCTTTCTTT	CASSLSGGSNTEAFF
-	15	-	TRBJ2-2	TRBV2	TGTGCCAGATCAGTTGAGGGGAGAGGCACCGGGGAGCTGTTTTTT	CARSVEGRGTGELFF
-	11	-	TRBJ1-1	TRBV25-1	TGTGCCAGCAGTCGGTCACATGAAGCTTTCTTT	CASSRSHEAFF
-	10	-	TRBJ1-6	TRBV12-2	TGTGCAAGTCGCTTCCCAAAGGTCCACTTT	CASRFPKVHF
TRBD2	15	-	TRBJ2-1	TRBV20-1	TGCAGTGCTAGCTATGCGGGAGAGGTGTACAATGAGCAGTTCTTC	CSASYAGEVYNEQFF
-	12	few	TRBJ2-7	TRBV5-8	TGTGCCAGCAGCTCAAGGGGGGGCGAGCAGTACTTC	CASSSRGGEQYF
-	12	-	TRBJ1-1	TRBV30	TGTGCCTGGAGTGTCCGGAGGAGAGAAGCTTTCTTT	CAWSVRRREAFF
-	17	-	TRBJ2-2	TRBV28	TGTGCCAGCAGACGCGCTCGGGGGACTGGGGACACCGGGGAGCTGTTTTTT	CASRRARGTGDTGELFF
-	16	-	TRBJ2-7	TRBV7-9	TGTGCCAGCAGCTTAGCGCCCGGCACAGACCGCTTAGGGCAGTACTTC	CASSLAPGTDRLGQYF
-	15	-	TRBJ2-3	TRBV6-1	TGTGCCAGCAGTGTGGGTTGGGCGGCGACAGATACGCAGTATTTT	CASSVGWAATDTQYF
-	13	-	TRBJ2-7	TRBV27	TGTGCCAGCAGTTGGGCGGTCTCCTACGAGCAGTACTTC	CASSWAVSYEQYF
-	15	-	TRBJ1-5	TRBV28	TGTGCCAGCAGTTTGGGGACTTTTAGCAATCAGCCCCAGCATTTT	CASSLGTFSNQPQHF
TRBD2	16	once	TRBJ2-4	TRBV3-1	TGTGCCAGCAGCCAGGGTAGCGGGGGGACCAAAAACATTCAGTACTTC	CASSQGSGGTKNIQYF